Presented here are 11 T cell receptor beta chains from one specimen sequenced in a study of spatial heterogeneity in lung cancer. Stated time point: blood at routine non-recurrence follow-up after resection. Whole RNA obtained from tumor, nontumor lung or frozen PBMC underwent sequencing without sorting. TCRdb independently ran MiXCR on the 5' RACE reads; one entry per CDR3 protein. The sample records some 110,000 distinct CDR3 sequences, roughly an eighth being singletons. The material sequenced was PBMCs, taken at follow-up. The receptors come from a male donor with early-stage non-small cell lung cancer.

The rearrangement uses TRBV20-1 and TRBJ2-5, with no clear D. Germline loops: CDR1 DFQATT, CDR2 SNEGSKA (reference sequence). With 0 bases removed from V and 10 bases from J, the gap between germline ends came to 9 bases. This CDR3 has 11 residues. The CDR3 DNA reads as TGCAGTGCTAGAGATCTTCGGGTCCAGTACTTC. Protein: CSARDLRVQYF.

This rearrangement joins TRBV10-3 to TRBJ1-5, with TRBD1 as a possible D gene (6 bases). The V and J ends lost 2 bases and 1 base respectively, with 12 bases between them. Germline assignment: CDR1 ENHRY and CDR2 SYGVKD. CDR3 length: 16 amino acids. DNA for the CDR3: TGTGCCATCAGTGAGAAACTACAGGGAAGCAATCAGCCCCAGCATTTT. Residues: CAISEKLQGSNQPQHF.

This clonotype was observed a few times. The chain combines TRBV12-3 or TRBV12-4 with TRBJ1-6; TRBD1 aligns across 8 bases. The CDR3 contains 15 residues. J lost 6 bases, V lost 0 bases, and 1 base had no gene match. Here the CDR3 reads CASSLAGTGNSPLHF. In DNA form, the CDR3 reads TGTGCCAGCAGTTTAGCAGGGACAGGTAATTCACCCCTCCACTTT.

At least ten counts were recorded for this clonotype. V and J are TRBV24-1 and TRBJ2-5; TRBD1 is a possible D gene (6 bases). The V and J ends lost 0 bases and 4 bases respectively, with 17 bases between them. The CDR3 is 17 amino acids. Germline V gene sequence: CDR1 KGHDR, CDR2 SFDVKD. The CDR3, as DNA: TGTGCCACCAGTGATTTGCCGTCGTGGGGGCATGGAGAGACCCAGTACTTC. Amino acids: CATSDLPSWGHGETQYF.

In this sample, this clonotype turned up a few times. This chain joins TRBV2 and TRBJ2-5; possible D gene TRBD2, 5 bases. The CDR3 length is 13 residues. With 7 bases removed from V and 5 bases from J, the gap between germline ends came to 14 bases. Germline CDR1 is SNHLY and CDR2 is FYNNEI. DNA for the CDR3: TGTGCCAGCAAAGAGAAGGACTGGGAGACCCAGTACTTC. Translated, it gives CASKEKDWETQYF.

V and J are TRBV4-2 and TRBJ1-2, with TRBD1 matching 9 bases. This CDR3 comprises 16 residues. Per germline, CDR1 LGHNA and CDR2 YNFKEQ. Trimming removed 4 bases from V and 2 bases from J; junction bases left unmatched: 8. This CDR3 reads CASSLDGQGTNYGYTF. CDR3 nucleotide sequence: TGTGCCAGCAGCCTAGATGGACAGGGGACCAACTATGGCTACACCTTC.

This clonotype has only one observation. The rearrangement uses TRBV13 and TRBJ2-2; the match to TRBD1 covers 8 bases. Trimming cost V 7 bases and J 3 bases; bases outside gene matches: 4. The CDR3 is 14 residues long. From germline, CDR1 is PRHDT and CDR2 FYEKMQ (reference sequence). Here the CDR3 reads CASIGQGYTGELFF. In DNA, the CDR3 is TGTGCCAGCATCGGACAGGGATACACCGGGGAGCTGTTTTTT.

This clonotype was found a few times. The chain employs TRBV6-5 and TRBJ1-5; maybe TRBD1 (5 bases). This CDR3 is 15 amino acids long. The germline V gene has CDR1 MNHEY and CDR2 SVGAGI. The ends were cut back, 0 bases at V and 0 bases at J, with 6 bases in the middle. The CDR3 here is CASSYSGGSNQPQHF. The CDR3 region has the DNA TGTGCCAGCAGTTACTCTGGGGGTAGCAATCAGCCCCAGCATTTT.

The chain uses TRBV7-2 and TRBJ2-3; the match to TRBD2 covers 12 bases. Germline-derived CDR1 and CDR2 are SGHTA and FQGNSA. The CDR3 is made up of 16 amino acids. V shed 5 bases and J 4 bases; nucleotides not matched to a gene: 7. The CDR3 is CASSPSGGAISDTQYF. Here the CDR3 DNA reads TGTGCCAGCAGCCCTAGCGGGGGGGCCATTTCAGATACGCAGTATTTT.

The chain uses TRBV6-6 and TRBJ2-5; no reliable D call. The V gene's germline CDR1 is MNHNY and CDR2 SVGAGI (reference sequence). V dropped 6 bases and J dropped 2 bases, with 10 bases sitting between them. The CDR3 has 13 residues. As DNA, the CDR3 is TGTGCCAGCAGATTAGGCAGGCAAGAGACCCAGTACTTC. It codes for CASRLGRQETQYF.

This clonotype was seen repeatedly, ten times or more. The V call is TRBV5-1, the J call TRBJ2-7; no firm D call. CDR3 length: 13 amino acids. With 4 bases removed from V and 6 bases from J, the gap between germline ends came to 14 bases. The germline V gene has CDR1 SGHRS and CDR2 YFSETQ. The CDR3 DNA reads TGCGCCAGCAGCATCGGGCCTCTGATCGAGCAGTACTTC. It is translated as CASSIGPLIEQYF. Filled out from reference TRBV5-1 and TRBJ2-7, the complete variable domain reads KAGVTQTPRYLIKTRGQQVTLSCSPISGHRSVSWYQQTPGQGLQFLFEYFSETQRNKGNFPGRFSGRQFSNSRSEMNVSTLELGDSALYLCASSIGPLIEQYFGPGTRLTVT.